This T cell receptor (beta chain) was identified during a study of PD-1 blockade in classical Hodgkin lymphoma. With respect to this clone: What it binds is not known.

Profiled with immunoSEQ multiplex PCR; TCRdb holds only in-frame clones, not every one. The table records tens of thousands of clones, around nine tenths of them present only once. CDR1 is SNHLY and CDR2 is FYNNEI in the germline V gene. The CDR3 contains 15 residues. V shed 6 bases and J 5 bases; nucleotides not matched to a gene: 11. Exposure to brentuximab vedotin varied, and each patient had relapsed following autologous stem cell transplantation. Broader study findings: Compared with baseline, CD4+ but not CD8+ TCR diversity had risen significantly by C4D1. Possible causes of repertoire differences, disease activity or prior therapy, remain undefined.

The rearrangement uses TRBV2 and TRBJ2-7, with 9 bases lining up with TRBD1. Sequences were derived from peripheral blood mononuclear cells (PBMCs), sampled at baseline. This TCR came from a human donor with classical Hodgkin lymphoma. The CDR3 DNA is TGTGCCAGCAGCGGACAGGGGACTATGAGGGACGAGCAGTACTTC. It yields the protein CASSGQGTMRDEQYF.